The 21 T cell receptor beta chains presented below share a single source sample, sequenced in a study of identical twins. TCRdb reprocessed the 5' RACE reads with MiXCR, giving one entry per CDR3 protein. The top ten clones hold 0.25% to 0.3% of a sample with roughly 1.6 million distinct CDR3 sequences, roughly 35% of them seen once. What was sequenced was cord blood. The receptors originated from a newborn girl in good health.

This clonotype turned up a few times. The chain is built from TRBV27 and TRBJ1-6, with a possible D match to TRBD1 (5 bases). The CDR3 length is 14 residues. The germline V and J ends were trimmed by 4 bases and 7 bases, with 11 bases remaining between them. Germline CDR1 MNHEY, CDR2 SMNVEV (reference sequence). This CDR3 is CASSYKGRNSPLHF. Written as DNA, the CDR3 is TGTGCCAGCAGTTACAAGGGGAGGAATTCACCCCTCCACTTT.

As to this clonotype: Germline is not matched at one junction end, which may reflect a read error. The chain is built from TRBV6-1 and TRBJ2-1; TRBD2 matches at 10 bases. CDR1 and CDR2 (germline): MNHNS, SASEGT. The CDR3 length is 16 residues. CDR3 nucleotide sequence: TGTGCCAGCAGGGGAGCTAGCGGGAGCTCCTACAATGGGCAGTTCTTC. Amino acids: CASRGASGSSYNGQFF.

The chain recombines TRBV3-1 with TRBJ2-3; 10 positions agree with TRBD2. Germline values: CDR1 LGHDT, CDR2 YNNKEL (reference sequence). This CDR3 has 17 residues. Germline trimming cut 4 bases from V and 2 bases from J; bases unmatched to any gene: 9. CDR3 DNA: TGTGCCAGCAGCCCCGGAGCGGGGGGGCGCTCCACAGATACGCAGTATTTT. This codes for CASSPGAGGRSTDTQYF.

This clonotype was detected a few times. This chain uses TRBV4-1 with TRBJ1-2; perhaps TRBD1 as D (5 bases). The CDR3 loop spans 15 amino acids. V lost 0 bases, J lost 4 bases, and 12 bases lay in between. The germline CDR1 and CDR2 sequences are MGHRA and YSYEKL. CDR3 coding DNA: TGCGCCAGCAGCCAAGAGGGGGGGTTCGTCTATGGCTACACCTTC. Residues: CASSQEGGFVYGYTF.

This clonotype came up a few times. J is TRBJ2-1 and V is TRBV20-1; the D gene could be TRBD1 or TRBD2 (5 bases each). The germline CDR1 and CDR2 sequences are DFQATT and SNEGSKA (reference sequence). CDR3 length: 12 amino acids. The germline V and J ends were trimmed by 0 bases and 8 bases, with 8 bases remaining between them. The CDR3 region is CSAREGRDEQFF. The DNA for the CDR3 is TGCAGTGCTAGAGAGGGGCGGGATGAGCAGTTCTTC.

In its sample, this clonotype was seen many times. The rearrangement uses TRBV27 and TRBJ2-7, with 10 nucleotides matching TRBD1. CDR1 MNHEY and CDR2 SMNVEV come from the germline V gene (reference sequence). This CDR3 has 14 amino acids. Losses at the gene ends were 5 bases for V and 2 bases for J; bases not matched to a gene: 3. The CDR3 DNA is TGTGCCAGCAGTGCCGGGACAGGGGCCTACGAGCAGTACTTC. Translated: CASSAGTGAYEQYF.

The genes are TRBV2 and TRBJ1-6; the D is unclear. The germline V gene has CDR1 SNHLY and CDR2 FYNNEI. Trimming removed 10 bases at V and 5 bases at J, with 12 bases between. CDR3 length equals 13 residues. The CDR3 protein is CATQGVNNSPLHF. The CDR3 region has the DNA TGTGCCACTCAAGGAGTAAATAATTCACCCCTCCACTTT.

The chain employs TRBV5-1 and TRBJ1-1, with D hard to call. The V and J ends lost 4 bases and 10 bases respectively, with 17 bases between them. The CDR3 length is 13 residues. Germline CDR1 SGHRS, CDR2 YFSETQ. The CDR3 spells CASSLHSLAPAFF. DNA of the CDR3: TGCGCCAGCAGCCTCCACTCACTGGCGCCAGCTTTCTTT.

The chain recombines TRBV20-1 with TRBJ2-1, with 7 bases identical to TRBD1. Germline V lookup: CDR1 DFQATT, CDR2 SNEGSKA (reference sequence). Trimming took 3 bases from V and 7 from J; bases not matched to a gene: 12. CDR3 length: 15 amino acids. As DNA, the CDR3 is TGCAGTGCTAGCCAAGACAGGGTGCGGTTAAATGAGCAGTTCTTC. It specifies CSASQDRVRLNEQFF.

The genes are TRBV3-1 and TRBJ1-4; D is unclear. V lost 0 bases to trimming and J lost 8 bases, with 7 bases between them. Germline values: CDR1 LGHDT, CDR2 YNNKEL (reference sequence). The CDR3 sequence is 13 residues long. CDR3 sequence reads: CASSQDQREKLFF. DNA for the CDR3: TGTGCCAGCAGCCAAGATCAGCGGGAAAAACTGTTTTTT.

V is TRBV11-2 and J is TRBJ2-1; D may be TRBD2 (5 bases). V lost 2 bases and J lost 10, with 15 bases in between. This CDR3 spans 14 amino acids. Per the germline V gene, CDR1 is SGHAT and CDR2 is FQNNGV. CDR3 in DNA: TGTGCCAGCAGCTTACAGCTAGCTCCCAGCGAGCAGTTCTTC. Translated, it gives CASSLQLAPSEQFF.

This chain connects TRBV10-3 to TRBJ1-5, with D uncertain. V dropped 4 bases and J dropped 10 bases, with 20 bases sitting between them. Germline V gene sequence: CDR1 ENHRY, CDR2 SYGVKD. There are 15 residues in the CDR3. The CDR3: CAISGSGTYHGPQHF. In DNA form, the CDR3 reads TGTGCCATCAGTGGCTCAGGAACCTACCATGGCCCCCAGCATTTT.

In its sample, this clonotype was seen many times. V gene TRBV29-1 combines with J gene TRBJ2-1; D is uncertain. CDR3 size: 16 residues. Germline V lookup: CDR1 SQVTM, CDR2 ANQGSEA. Trimming stripped 0 bases from V and 7 bases from J, with 19 bases between. This chain's CDR3 is CSVEDVLGREINEQFF. DNA for the CDR3: TGCAGCGTTGAAGATGTACTGGGTAGAGAGATTAATGAGCAGTTCTTC.

To note about this clonotype: The junction and the germline gene differ at one end; a read error may be behind it. V and J are TRBV5-1 and TRBJ2-4; D gene unclear. The J call may be incorrect, as the DNA end agrees better with TRBJ2-5. This CDR3 is built from 14 residues. The germline V gene encodes CDR1 SGHRS and CDR2 YFSETQ. The CDR3 sequence is CASTLEDTSETQYF. The DNA of the CDR3 is TGCGCCAGCACCTTGGAAGACACTTCAGAGACCCAGTACTTC.

About this clonotype: A read error may explain this, as a much larger clone is one base away. The genes are TRBV27 and TRBJ2-7, with TRBD2 as a possible D gene (6 bases). Germline-derived CDR1 and CDR2 are MNHEY and SMNVEV (reference sequence). This CDR3 is built from 14 residues. Deletions cut 2 bases from V and 5 bases from J, with 13 bases between. The CDR3 nucleotides are TGTGCCAGCAGTTTAATTCGGGGAGGCCACGAGCAGTACTTC. Residues: CASSLIRGGHEQYF.

This clonotype has only a few counts. As DNA, the CDR3 is TGTGCCAGCAGCCATCTCCCCGGGAGTATTGCGGTGCAGTTCTTC. Residues: CASSHLPGSIAVQFF. The V gene is TRBV14, the J gene TRBJ2-1; D is perhaps TRBD2 (6 bases). This CDR3 has 15 residues. V lost 3 bases and J lost 12, with 21 bases in between. Germline values: CDR1 SGHDN, CDR2 FVKESK.

The rearrangement links TRBV5-1 to TRBJ2-5; TRBD2 is a possible D gene (6 bases). The better agreement between TRBJ2-7 and the DNA end casts doubt on the J call. The CDR3 has 14 amino acids. Germline V gene sequence: CDR1 SGHRS, CDR2 YFSETQ. CDR3 sequence (DNA): TGCGCCAGCAGCTTGGCTAGCGCCACCTACGAGCAGTACTTC. Translated, it gives CASSLASATYEQYF.

This chain connects TRBV5-1 to TRBJ2-3; 13 bases agree with TRBD2. There are 19 residues in the CDR3. The germline gives CDR1 SGHRS, CDR2 YFSETQ. Losses at the gene ends were 5 bases for V and 3 bases for J; bases not matched to a gene: 15. The CDR3 nucleotides are TGCGCCAGCAGACCGGGACTAGCGGGGCTGGTTGGTGGGACAGATACGCAGTATTTT. It yields the protein CASRPGLAGLVGGTDTQYF.

The gene calls are TRBV5-6 and TRBJ2-1; maybe TRBD2 (5 bases). Trimming removed 5 bases at V and 5 bases at J, with 17 bases between. Germline-derived CDR1 and CDR2 are SGHDT and YYEEEE. This CDR3 has 15 residues. The CDR3 sequence is CASSSSPGTNNEQFF. The CDR3 DNA reads as TGTGCCAGCAGTTCGTCTCCGGGAACCAACAATGAGCAGTTCTTC.

This clonotype was observed a few times. The chain uses TRBV7-2 and TRBJ2-1; D remains unclear. Germline V gives CDR1 SGHTA, CDR2 FQGNSA. This CDR3 has 15 residues. V was clipped by 1 base and J by 2 bases, with 9 bases between them. The CDR3 DNA reads TGTGCCAGCAGCTTAGAGGTGTCTCCCTACAATGAGCAGTTCTTC. It specifies CASSLEVSPYNEQFF. The full variable domain, completed using reference TRBV7-2 and TRBJ2-1, is GAGVSQSPSNKVTEKGKDVELRCDPISGHTALYWYRQSLGQGLEFLIYFQGNSAPDKSGLPSDRFSAERTGGSVSTLTIQRTQQEDSAVYLCASSLEVSPYNEQFFGPGTRLTVL.

V and J are TRBV5-1 and TRBJ2-1; D is unresolved. Germline V gene sequence: CDR1 SGHRS, CDR2 YFSETQ. The CDR3 spans 16 residues. The V end lost 4 bases, the J end lost 6 bases, and 20 bases lay between the germline ends. The CDR3 protein is CASSPTTTREFNEQFF. As DNA, the CDR3 is TGCGCCAGCAGCCCGACGACAACCCGCGAATTCAATGAGCAGTTCTTC.